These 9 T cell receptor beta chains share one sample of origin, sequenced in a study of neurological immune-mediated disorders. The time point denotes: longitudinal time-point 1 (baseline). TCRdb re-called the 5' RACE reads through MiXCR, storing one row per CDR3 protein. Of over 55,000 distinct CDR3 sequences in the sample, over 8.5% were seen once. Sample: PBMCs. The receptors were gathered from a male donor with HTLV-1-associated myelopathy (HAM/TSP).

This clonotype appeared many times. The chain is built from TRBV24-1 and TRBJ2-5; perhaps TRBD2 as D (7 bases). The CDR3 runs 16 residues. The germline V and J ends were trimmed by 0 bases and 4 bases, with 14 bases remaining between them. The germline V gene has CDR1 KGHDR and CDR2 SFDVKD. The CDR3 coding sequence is TGTGCCACCAGTGATTTGAGGGGGGGGGCTGGAGAGACCCAGTACTTC. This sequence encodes CATSDLRGGAGETQYF.

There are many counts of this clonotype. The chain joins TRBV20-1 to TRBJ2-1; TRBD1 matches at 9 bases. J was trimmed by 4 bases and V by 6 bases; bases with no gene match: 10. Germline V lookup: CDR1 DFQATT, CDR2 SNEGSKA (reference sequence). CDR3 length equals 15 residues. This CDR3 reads CSAPLGGQGYNEQFF. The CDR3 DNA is TGCAGTGCCCCTCTTGGAGGACAGGGGTACAATGAGCAGTTCTTC.

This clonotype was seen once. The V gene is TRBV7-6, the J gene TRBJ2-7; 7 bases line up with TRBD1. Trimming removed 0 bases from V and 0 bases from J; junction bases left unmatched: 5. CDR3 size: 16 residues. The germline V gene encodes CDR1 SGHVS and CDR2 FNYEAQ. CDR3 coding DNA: TGTGCCAGCAGCTTAGCAGGCTCAGGGGGCTCCTACGAGCAGTACTTC. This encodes CASSLAGSGGSYEQYF.

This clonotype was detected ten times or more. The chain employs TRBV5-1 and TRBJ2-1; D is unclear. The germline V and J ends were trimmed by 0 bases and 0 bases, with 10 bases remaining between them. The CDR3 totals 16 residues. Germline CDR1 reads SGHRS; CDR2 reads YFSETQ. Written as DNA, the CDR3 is TGCGCCAGCAGCTTGGACTCCCAAAGCTCCTACAATGAGCAGTTCTTC. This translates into CASSLDSQSSYNEQFF.

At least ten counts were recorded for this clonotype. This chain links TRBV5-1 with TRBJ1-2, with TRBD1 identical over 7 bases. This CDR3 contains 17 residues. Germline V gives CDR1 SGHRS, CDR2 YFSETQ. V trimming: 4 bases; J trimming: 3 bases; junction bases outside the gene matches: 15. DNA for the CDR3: TGCGCCAGCAGCGCAGAAGTAAGGACAGGCTCCCACTATGGCTACACCTTC. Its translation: CASSAEVRTGSHYGYTF.

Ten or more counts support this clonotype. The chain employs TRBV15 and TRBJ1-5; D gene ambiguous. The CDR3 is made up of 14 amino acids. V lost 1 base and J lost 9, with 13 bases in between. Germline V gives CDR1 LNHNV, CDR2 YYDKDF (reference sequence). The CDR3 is CATSRGGGMMPQHF. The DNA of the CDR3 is TGTGCCACCAGCAGAGGGGGAGGGATGATGCCCCAGCATTTT.

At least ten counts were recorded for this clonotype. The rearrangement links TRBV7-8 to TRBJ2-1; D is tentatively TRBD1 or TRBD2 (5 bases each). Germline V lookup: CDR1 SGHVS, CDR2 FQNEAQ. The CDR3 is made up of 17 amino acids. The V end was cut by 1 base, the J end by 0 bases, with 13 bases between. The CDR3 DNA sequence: TGTGCCAGCAGCTTAGACGGGACGCCCAGCTCCTACAATGAGCAGTTCTTC. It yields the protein CASSLDGTPSSYNEQFF.

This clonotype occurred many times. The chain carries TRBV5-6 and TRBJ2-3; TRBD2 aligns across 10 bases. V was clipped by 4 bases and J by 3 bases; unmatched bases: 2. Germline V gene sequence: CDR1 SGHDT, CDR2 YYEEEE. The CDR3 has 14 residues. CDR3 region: CASSLLAGTDTQYF. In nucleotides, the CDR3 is TGTGCCAGCAGCCTACTAGCGGGGACAGATACGCAGTATTTT.

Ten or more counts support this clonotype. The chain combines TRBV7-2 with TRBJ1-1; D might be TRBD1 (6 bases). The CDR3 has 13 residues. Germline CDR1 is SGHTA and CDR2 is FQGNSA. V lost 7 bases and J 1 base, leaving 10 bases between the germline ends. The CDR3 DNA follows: TGTGCCAGCAAACAGGGTTGGAACACTGAAGCTTTCTTT. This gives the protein CASKQGWNTEAFF.